This TCR beta chain stems from a study of blood T cell repertoires in COVID-19. In assigning cohorts, the study relied on participant-reported clinical history. The CDR3 runs 15 residues. The V and J ends lost 0 bases and 5 bases respectively, with 11 bases between them. Germline CDR1 and CDR2: MNHEY and SMNVEV (reference sequence). As processed by the authors: Reference gene primer amplification gave estimated nucleated cell counts. Sequenced by immunoSEQ multiplex PCR; TCRdb stores in-frame clones only, minus some. V, J and clone size were drawn from that table, and D and trimming were deduced from the DNA. The data show 300,000 to 400,000 clones, about 85% seen once.

This TCR derives from a woman in her thirties who had been exposed to COVID-19. The chain employs TRBV27 and TRBJ2-4; D may be TRBD1 (5 bases). The sequenced sample was PBMCs or T cells enriched from blood (not recorded which). In nucleotides, the CDR3 is TGTGCCAGCAGTTTATCGGGGCCAGGTCAAAACATTCAGTACTTC. Protein sequence: CASSLSGPGQNIQYF.